The entry below describes one TCR beta chain. The data were taken from a study of blood T cell repertoires in COVID-19. Study details: Acute and convalescent COVID-19 specimens originated in the United States, Italy and Spain.

This CDR3 region has 13 residues. Between the trimmed V and J ends, which lost 1 base and 9 bases, there was a span of 11 bases. Germline V CDR1 and CDR2: SGHRS, YFSETQ. The assay was immunoSEQ multiplex PCR, and TCRdb's table has in-frame clones only and misses some. The sample has over 250,000 clones, around 92% seen once. The origin of this receptor is a woman in her fifties or sixties who had recovered from COVID-19. The genes are TRBV5-1 and TRBJ2-1; D is perhaps TRBD2 (6 bases). The sample consisted of PBMCs or T cells enriched from blood (not recorded which). The CDR3 coding sequence is TGCGCCAGCAGCTTGCGCTGGGGAGGTGAGCAGTTCTTC. It is translated as CASSLRWGGEQFF. Supplemented by reference TRBV5-1 and TRBJ2-1, the full variable domain reads KAGVTQTPRYLIKTRGQQVTLSCSPISGHRSVSWYQQTPGQGLQFLFEYFSETQRNKGNFPGRFSGRQFSNSRSEMNVSTLELGDSALYLCASSLRWGGEQFFGPGTRLTVL.